Listed below are T cell receptor beta chains from one sample, sequenced in a study of identical twins. TCRdb independently ran MiXCR on the 5' RACE reads; one entry per CDR3 protein. The sample lists about 890,000 distinct CDR3 sequences, around an eighth occurring once. These data also formed part of another study, on yellow fever vaccine responses in identical twins.

The specimen sequenced was PBMCs. These receptor sequences come from a woman aged 18-30 years in good health. Each CDR3 is given with its conserved first and last residue. D genes are given only for firm matches.

TRBJ2-7 | TRBV13 | NA | 15 | CASSVGGGRGKEQYF
TRBJ2-7 | TRBV3-1 | NA | 13 | CASSLRTPYEQYF
TRBJ1-6 | TRBV5-6 | TRBD1 | 18 | CASSFPDIDRGLNSPLHF
TRBJ2-7 | TRBV10-3 | NA | 12 | CAISDKRHEQYF
TRBJ2-1 | TRBV7-9 | NA | 14 | CASSLGRGLFEQFF
TRBJ2-1 | TRBV4-1 | TRBD1 | 15 | CASSQERQGINEQFF
TRBJ2-5 | TRBV5-1 | TRBD2 | 16 | CASSLTSGGAQETQYF
TRBJ2-3 | TRBV12-3/TRBV12-4 | NA | 13 | CASSVGGPDTQYF
TRBJ1-1 | TRBV4-2 | TRBD1 | 15 | CASSQAGQERTEAFF
TRBJ2-3 | TRBV29-1 | NA | 16 | CSVVNEGGTGTDTQYF
TRBJ2-3 | TRBV20-1 | NA | 12 | CSASIRADTQYF
TRBJ2-3 | TRBV6-1 | TRBD1 | 17 | CASSPDRGVGGTDTQYF
TRBJ2-2 | TRBV21-1 | NA | 19 | CASSKLLEGAHGNTGELFF
TRBJ2-7 | TRBV20-1 | NA | 12 | CSARGRDYEQYF
TRBJ2-5 | TRBV5-1 | NA | 14 | CASSSGTLQETQYF
TRBJ2-6 | TRBV6-5 | NA | 17 | CASSYTGLVSGANVLTF
TRBJ2-6 | TRBV6-4 | NA | 13 | CASSEVGANVLTF
TRBJ2-5 | TRBV5-1 | NA | 16 | CASSLAPSGVQETQYF
TRBJ2-1 | TRBV29-1 | TRBD1 | 16 | CSDRGRDRDSYNEQFF
TRBJ1-2 | TRBV18 | NA | 13 | CASSTTASYGYTF